This entry features one T cell receptor (beta chain) sequence. Its specific antigen is unknown. No qualities accompany the bases; no much larger clone lies one base away. TCRbeta CDR3 regions were sequenced with the immunoSEQ Assay. After extraction, genomic DNA underwent amplification by bias-controlled multiplex PCR, followed by high-throughput sequencing. The original methods were these. Collapsing and filtering of sequences were performed to quantify the absolute abundance of each unique TCRbeta CDR3 region. T cell fraction was estimated by normalization of TCRbeta template counts to usable DNA, with usable DNA being measured through amplification of reference genes present in all nucleated cells. Repertoire TCRs were annotated as SARS-CoV-2-specific when V gene, CDR3 amino acid sequence and J gene were exactly matched to a known reactive TCR set. The reference SARS-CoV-2 TCR set came from MIRA and was filtered for enrichment in COVID-19-positive ImmuneCODE repertoires, removing public or cross-reactive TCRs. Drawing on the MIRA antigens, annotated TCRs were analysed further at the level of specific ORF or position within ORF. Depth was the summed frequency of annotated unique rearrangements, while breadth was defined as annotated unique rearrangements over total unique productive rearrangements. Two-sided Wilcoxon rank-sum tests were applied when comparing TCR breadth between groups. TCRdb took over this immuneACCESS table, retaining in-frame rearrangements with V and J assigned. Such tables are incomplete; in checked studies, under half of the missing clones stem from an unresolved V gene, and the remainder is unexplained. V, J and clone size were drawn from that table, and D and trimming were deduced from the DNA. Counted in this sample were some 340,000 clones; 86% of them appeared once. Around 2% of the sample is taken by the ten largest.

What the treatment or condition label conveys for this sample: over 15 received Ad26.COV2.S at low or high dose, single or two shots; a few received placebo; per-sample allocation not given. Repertoires of vaccine and placebo recipients were sequenced from samples collected on day 63 after the first injection. In Cohort 1b, about 27 adults aged 18-55 years were enrolled at a single site in Boston, USA, between 29 July and 7 August 2020. Ad26.COV2.S was a replication-incompetent adenovirus type 26 vector expressing a prefusion-stabilized SARS-CoV-2 spike protein from the original Wuhan strain. CDR1 MNHEY and CDR2 SVGAGI are derived from the germline V gene. The CDR3 starts with the cysteine, ends with the phenylalanine, and has 11 residues. Only the CDR3 part of the read is kept: 33 bases, read in frame from the first base. V loses 6 bases, J loses 9 bases, and the germline ends lie 9 bases apart.

This sample was included in a study of Ad26.COV2.S vaccination and SARS-CoV-2 variants (dated by TCRdb to about 2021). Study-level background: Vaccine-arm donors came from COV1001, a multicentre, randomized, double-blind, placebo-controlled phase I-IIa trial of Ad26.COV2.S in healthy adults. Dosing of Ad26.COV2.S was intramuscular, at either 5x10^10 or 1x10^11 viral particles, delivered as one shot or as two shots spaced 56 days apart. The specificity and breadth of SARS-CoV-2-reactive T cell receptors after Ad26.COV2.S vaccination were assessed by TCRbeta repertoire sequencing. A total of 32 samples were included in the TCR-sequenced set, comprising around 19 Ad26.COV2.S vaccine recipients, 5 placebo recipients and 8 SARS-CoV-2 convalescent individuals. Trial participants were randomized into five groups of five, in which low-dose or high-dose Ad26.COV2.S was given once or twice, or placebo was given on both occasions. Blinding of investigators to trial group allocation was maintained during experiments and outcome assessment.

The paper as a whole reports these results and caveats: Comparing responses between vaccine doses or regimens was not something the study was powered to do. Higher spike-specific TCR breadth was observed in Ad26.COV2.S recipients than in placebo recipients (P = 0.0014). Comparable non-spike TCR breadth was observed between vaccine and placebo recipients, consistent with only spike being contained in the vaccine. It was noted by the authors that total T cell responses may have been underestimated by the TCR breadth and depth analyses. Substantial breadth of spike-specific CD8+ and CD4+ T cell responses was reported after vaccination.

The sequenced sample was peripheral blood, obtained in a trial of Ad26.COV2.S vaccine versus placebo. The V gene is TRBV6-5 and the J gene is TRBJ1-5, and the D gene may be TRBD1, 5 bases matching. This TCR was recovered from a person between 18 and 65 years old who received the Ad26.COV2.S COVID-19 vaccine or a placebo. The CDR3 amino acid sequence is: CASSVRGPQHF. The bases are TGTGCCAGCAGCGTAAGGGGGCCCCAGCATTTT.